The entry below describes one T cell receptor (beta chain). The antigen is undetermined. Trimming removed 2 bases from V and 2 bases from J, with 10 bases in between. Looked up from germline, CDR1 is WNHNN and CDR2 is SYGVQD (reference sequence). The CDR3 consists of 14 residues. CD4+ naive, central memory, regulatory and stem cell-like memory subsets were isolated by sorting on CD45RO/CCR7/CD25/CD127/CD95/CD27. The data derive from a study of beta chain features in type 1 diabetes. Study-wide results and limits: cDNA-based sequencing might over-represent cells highly expressing TCR. Within the patient group, naive, central memory and Treg TCRB repertoires appeared more similar to each other than within healthy donors.

The whole isolated RNA underwent reverse transcription, so sequencing captured expressed TCRB transcripts. Measured with immunoSEQ multiplex PCR; TCRdb has only the in-frame clones, and not every one. The sample consists of about 200,000 clones, roughly a tenth of them appearing once. The chain is built from TRBV10-1 and TRBJ2-7; D is uncertain. Specimen: central memory CD4+ T cells from blood. The source of this sequence is a young man in good health. The CDR3 protein is CASSEGEGPYEQYF. The CDR3 coding sequence is TGCGCCAGCAGTGAGGGTGAAGGTCCCTACGAGCAGTACTTC.